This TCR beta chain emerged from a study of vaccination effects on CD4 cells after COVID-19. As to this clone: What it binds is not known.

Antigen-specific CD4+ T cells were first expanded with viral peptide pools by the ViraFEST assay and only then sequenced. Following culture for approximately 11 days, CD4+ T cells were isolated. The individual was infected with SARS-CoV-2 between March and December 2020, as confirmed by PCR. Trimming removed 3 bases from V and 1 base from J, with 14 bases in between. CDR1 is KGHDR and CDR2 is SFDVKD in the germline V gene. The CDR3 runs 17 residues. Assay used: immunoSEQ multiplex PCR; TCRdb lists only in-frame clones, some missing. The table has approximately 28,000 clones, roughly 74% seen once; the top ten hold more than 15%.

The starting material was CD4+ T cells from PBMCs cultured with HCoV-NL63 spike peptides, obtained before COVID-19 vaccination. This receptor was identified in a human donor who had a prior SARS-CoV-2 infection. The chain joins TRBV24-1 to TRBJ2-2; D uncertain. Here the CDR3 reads CATSDPTALQNTGELFF. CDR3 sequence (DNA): TGTGCCACCAGTGATCCCACAGCGTTACAGAACACCGGGGAGCTGTTTTTT.